Shown below are 25 T cell receptor beta chains from a single sample sequenced in a study of CD8 T cells in ankylosing spondylitis. TCRdb called the 5' RACE reads again in MiXCR, with one record for every CDR3 protein. The table lists tens of thousands of distinct CDR3 sequences, roughly 5.3% of them singletons. Material for sequencing was blood, either unsorted or a sorted T cell fraction (not recorded which). Source of these receptors: a male donor with ankylosing spondylitis or in good health (not recorded which).

This clonotype was counted ten times or more. The chain couples TRBV10-3 to TRBJ2-7; 10 bases align to TRBD1. Germline values: CDR1 ENHRY, CDR2 SYGVKD. The CDR3 sequence is 15 residues long. Germline trimming cut 10 bases from V and 5 bases from J; bases unmatched to any gene: 14. CDR3 in amino acids: CATLDRGKSNDEQYF. In DNA form, the CDR3 reads TGTGCCACCCTGGACAGGGGGAAATCGAACGACGAGCAGTACTTC.

This clonotype showed up many times. V gene TRBV28 combines with J gene TRBJ2-3; D ambiguous. V was trimmed by 3 bases and J by 2 bases, leaving 9 bases between them. Germline V gene data show CDR1 as MDHEN and CDR2 as SYDVKM. The CDR3 contains 14 residues. Written as DNA, the CDR3 is TGTGCCAGCAGTTTTCTGATGCTCACAGATACGCAGTATTTT. Its protein is CASSFLMLTDTQYF.

This clonotype was counted at least ten times. This chain connects TRBV7-3 to TRBJ2-3, with no clear D. Trimming stripped 3 bases from V and 1 base from J, with 14 bases between. Looked up from germline, CDR1 is SGHTA and CDR2 is FQGTGA. The CDR3 covers 16 residues. CDR3 in amino acids: CASSFDGSFGTDTQYF. The CDR3, as DNA: TGTGCCAGCAGCTTCGATGGCTCTTTCGGCACAGATACGCAGTATTTT.

This clonotype was seen repeatedly, ten times or more. This rearrangement joins TRBV5-6 to TRBJ2-3, with 8 bases identical to TRBD2. Germline assignment: CDR1 SGHDT and CDR2 YYEEEE. Trimming cost V 6 bases and J 5 bases; bases outside gene matches: 2. There are 12 residues in the CDR3. DNA for the CDR3: TGTGCCAGCAAGGCGGGGGGAGATACGCAGTATTTT. Its translation: CASKAGGDTQYF.

Ten or more counts support this clonotype. The rearrangement uses TRBV7-2 and TRBJ2-7, with D perhaps TRBD1 or TRBD2 (6 bases each). V was clipped by 0 bases and J by 3 bases, with 15 bases between them. CDR3 length: 16 residues. CDR1 and CDR2 (germline): SGHTA, FQGNSA. The CDR3 is CASSLAPRTAGYEQYF. The CDR3 nucleotides are TGTGCCAGCAGCTTAGCCCCCCGGACAGCGGGCTACGAGCAGTACTTC.

The table lists this clonotype with many counts. This rearrangement joins TRBV20-1 to TRBJ1-5; tentatively, D is TRBD1 (6 bases). CDR1 and CDR2 from the germline V gene are DFQATT and SNEGSKA (reference sequence). This CDR3 has 14 amino acids. Trimming took 5 bases from V and 6 from J, leaving 17 bases between them. CDR3 nucleotide sequence: TGCAGTGCTTCAACCCTCAGGGGTAGTCAGCCCCAGCATTTT. Translating gives CSASTLRGSQPQHF.

In this sample, this clonotype turned up many times. This chain links TRBV20-1 with TRBJ1-2; D perhaps matches TRBD1 (6 bases). Trimming stripped 0 bases from V and 6 bases from J, with 14 bases between. The CDR3 sequence is 14 residues long. Germline V gives CDR1 DFQATT, CDR2 SNEGSKA (reference sequence). The CDR3 DNA reads TGCAGTGCTAGAGACCAGCCAGGGGTGCATGGCTACACCTTC. Amino acid sequence: CSARDQPGVHGYTF.

Many counts were recorded for this clonotype. The chain links TRBV27 to TRBJ2-7; D possibly corresponds to TRBD2 (6 bases). CDR1 is MNHEY and CDR2 is SMNVEV in the germline V gene (reference sequence). V lost 4 bases to trimming and J lost 5 bases, with 18 bases between them. The CDR3 has 15 residues. CDR3 sequence reads: CASSSATGEDHEQYF. The DNA for the CDR3 is TGTGCCAGCAGTTCCGCAACGGGGGAGGACCACGAGCAGTACTTC.

This clonotype was recorded at least ten times. The chain carries TRBV11-2 and TRBJ2-7; D ambiguous. V was clipped by 2 bases and J by 1 base, with 6 bases between them. The CDR3 runs to 13 residues. In germline, CDR1 is SGHAT, CDR2 FQNNGV. In DNA form, the CDR3 reads TGTGCCAGCAGCTTAATTGATTCCTACGAGCAGTACTTC. As protein: CASSLIDSYEQYF.

This clonotype has a count of ten or more. The CDR3 coding sequence is TGCGCCAGCAGATCGGGACTCCTGAGAAACACTGAAGCTTTCTTT. Its protein is CASRSGLLRNTEAFF. The chain combines TRBV10-2 with TRBJ1-1, with D perhaps matching TRBD1 (5 bases). Trimming removed 6 bases at V and 2 bases at J, with 16 bases between. The germline CDR1 and CDR2 sequences are WSHSY and SAAADI. This CDR3 is 15 amino acids long.

The table lists this clonotype with many counts. V is TRBV10-1 and J is TRBJ2-1, with 11 bases lining up with TRBD2. V trimming: 3 bases; J trimming: 0 bases; junction bases outside the gene matches: 7. The germline CDR1 and CDR2 sequences are WNHNN and SYGVQD (reference sequence). This CDR3 is built from 18 residues. The CDR3 DNA reads TGCGCCAGCAGTGACTTTAGCGGGGGGGCCAGCTCCTACAATGAGCAGTTCTTC. Translation gives CASSDFSGGASSYNEQFF.

This clonotype was found many times. This chain connects TRBV29-1 to TRBJ1-2, with 9 bases that match TRBD1. The CDR3 consists of 13 residues. The germline gives CDR1 SQVTM, CDR2 ANQGSEA. After removal of 6 bases from V and 8 bases from J, the junction contained 10 bases not matched to a gene. DNA for the CDR3: TGCAGCGTCCGTACCTGGACAGGGGTCGGCTACACCTTC. Encoded protein: CSVRTWTGVGYTF. Based on the CDR3 plus reference TRBV29-1 and TRBJ1-2, the full variable domain is SAVISQKPSRDICQRGTSLTIQCQVDSQVTMMFWYRQQPGQSLTLIATANQGSEATYESGFVIDKFPISRPNLTFSTLTVSNMSPEDSSIYLCSVRTWTGVGYTFGSGTRLTVV.

This clonotype has ten or more counts. J is TRBJ2-3 and V is TRBV6-2 or TRBV6-3; D might be TRBD2 (7 bases). Trimming cost V 7 bases and J 6 bases, with 17 bases left between them. Germline assignment: CDR1 MNHEY and CDR2 SVGEGT. The CDR3 is 14 residues long. CDR3 loop: CASKGGLAGDTQYF. Written as DNA, the CDR3 is TGTGCCAGCAAGGGGGGGCTAGCTGGTGATACGCAGTATTTT.

This clonotype was seen ten or more times. The gene calls are TRBV10-3 and TRBJ1-1; a weak D match, TRBD1 (5 bases). The CDR3 sequence is 13 residues long. The ends were cut back, 4 bases at V and 11 bases at J, with 17 bases in the middle. Germline-derived CDR1 and CDR2 are ENHRY and SYGVKD. CDR3 residues: CAISGGKGLGAFF. CDR3 nucleotide sequence: TGTGCCATCAGTGGGGGGAAAGGCCTGGGCGCTTTCTTT.

This clonotype occurred many times. The chain uses TRBV2 and TRBJ2-7; 8 nucleotides line up with TRBD1. Looked up from germline, CDR1 is SNHLY and CDR2 is FYNNEI. The CDR3 extends over 16 amino acids. With 6 bases clipped from V and 3 bases from J, the junction kept 13 bases outside the gene matches. The DNA of the CDR3 is TGTGCCAGCAGCGAAACCTGGACAGGGATCTACTACGAGCAGTACTTC. This codes for CASSETWTGIYYEQYF.

At least ten counts were recorded for this clonotype. V gene TRBV19 combines with J gene TRBJ1-6; D perhaps matches TRBD1 (6 bases). Trimming removed 5 bases at V and 0 bases at J, with 14 bases between. The germline V gene encodes CDR1 LNHDA and CDR2 SQIVND (reference sequence). The CDR3 has 17 residues. This CDR3 is CASSVDGQRSYNSPLHF. In nucleotides, the CDR3 is TGTGCCAGTAGTGTTGACGGACAGCGCTCCTATAATTCACCCCTCCACTTT.

This clonotype was observed many times. The chain has TRBV12-3 or TRBV12-4 and TRBJ2-7, with 9 bases lining up with TRBD1. The trim removed 6 bases at V and 5 bases at J, leaving 8 bases unmatched. The CDR3 totals 14 residues. The CDR3: CASRNPGQGHEQYF. The CDR3 DNA reads as TGTGCCAGCAGAAATCCGGGACAGGGCCACGAGCAGTACTTC.

This clonotype was seen at least ten times. The chain carries TRBV5-1 and TRBJ1-1; no clear D. The germline CDR1 and CDR2 sequences are SGHRS and YFSETQ. V was shortened by 4 bases and J by 1 base, with 11 bases between the two germline ends. The CDR3 is made up of 14 amino acids. The CDR3 nucleotides read TGCGCCAGCAGCCTTAAAGACGGGAACACTGAAGCTTTCTTT. It codes for CASSLKDGNTEAFF.

This clonotype was picked up many times. V and J are TRBV5-1 and TRBJ1-6, with D perhaps TRBD1 (5 bases). The CDR3 extends over 16 amino acids. Germline V gene data show CDR1 as SGHRS and CDR2 as YFSETQ. V lost 0 bases, J lost 8 bases, and 15 bases lay in between. CDR3 sequence: CASSLGKGNADSPLHF. The CDR3 nucleotides are TGCGCCAGCAGCTTGGGAAAGGGGAATGCGGATTCACCCCTCCACTTT.

This clonotype was seen at least ten times. The chain uses TRBV6-2 or TRBV6-3 and TRBJ2-1; D is uncertain. The V gene's germline CDR1 is MNHEY and CDR2 SVGEGT. With 7 bases removed from V and 2 bases from J, the gap between germline ends came to 9 bases. This CDR3 spans 13 amino acids. CDR3 sequence: CASTKSPYNEQFF. The CDR3, as DNA: TGTGCCAGCACTAAATCCCCCTACAATGAGCAGTTCTTC.

This clonotype was seen ten or more times. CDR3 loop: CASSEGTPYEQYF. DNA for the CDR3: TGTGCCAGCAGTGAGGGGACACCCTACGAGCAGTACTTC. The V and J genes are TRBV28 and TRBJ2-7; D is possibly TRBD1 (6 bases). Trimming took off 5 bases at V and 2 bases at J, with 10 bases between the two ends. CDR1 is MDHEN, CDR2 SYDVKM, per germline. This CDR3 has 13 residues.

This clonotype occurred many times. The rearrangement links TRBV20-1 to TRBJ1-1, with D unclear. The CDR3 totals 14 residues. Germline lookup yields CDR1 DFQATT and CDR2 SNEGSKA (reference sequence). The ends were cut back, 6 bases at V and 2 bases at J, with 16 bases in the middle. The CDR3 nucleotides read TGCAGTGCCCCTCTGGGCAGTGGCAACACTGAAGCTTTCTTT. The encoded protein is CSAPLGSGNTEAFF.

This clonotype was seen ten or more times. The chain combines TRBV29-1 with TRBJ1-1; TRBD1 matches 9 bases. This CDR3 spans 15 amino acids. The V and J ends lost 1 base and 1 base, in that order; junction bases with no gene match: 4. Germline-derived CDR1 and CDR2 are SQVTM and ANQGSEA. The CDR3 coding sequence is TGCAGCGTTGAAGTCTGGACAGGGGAGAACACTGAAGCTTTCTTT. Protein sequence: CSVEVWTGENTEAFF. Full variable domain (remainder filled in from reference TRBV29-1 and TRBJ1-1): SAVISQKPSRDICQRGTSLTIQCQVDSQVTMMFWYRQQPGQSLTLIATANQGSEATYESGFVIDKFPISRPNLTFSTLTVSNMSPEDSSIYLCSVEVWTGENTEAFFGQGTRLTVV.

This clonotype came up many times. The CDR3 DNA follows: TGCAGCGTTGAGCAGAGGCTGAACACTGAAGCTTTCTTT. It yields the protein CSVEQRLNTEAFF. The chain is built from TRBV29-1 and TRBJ1-1, with D unclear. This CDR3 is 13 amino acids long. Trimming took 3 bases from V and 0 from J, leaving 8 bases between them. Germline loops: CDR1 SQVTM, CDR2 ANQGSEA.

This clonotype was recorded many times. The gene calls are TRBV20-1 and TRBJ1-2; the match to TRBD1 covers 8 bases. V gave up 6 bases and J gave up 5 bases; unmatched junction bases: 11. Germline-derived CDR1 and CDR2 are DFQATT and SNEGSKA (reference sequence). The CDR3 has 14 amino acids. In nucleotides, the CDR3 is TGCAGTGCGTATGACAGGGGAGAAAGATATGGCTACACCTTC. It specifies CSAYDRGERYGYTF.